These 22 T cell receptor beta chains originate from one sample sequenced in a study of blood T cells in healthy people across ages (dated by TCRdb to between 2014 and 2017). Libraries came from 5' RACE. Sequencing took place on an Illumina HiSeq 2500. The second PCR ran for roughly 7 to 11 cycles and used a J-beta primer mix along with a sample-barcoded 5' primer. TCRdb ran its own pipeline on the public reads, namely fastp trimming at Q25 and MiXCR clone calling, and kept in-frame beta chains. Each CDR3 protein gets just one entry, which takes the most common genes and DNA from the rows behind it. The sample has 1.5 million to 2 million distinct CDR3 sequences on record, roughly 28% of them singletons. The leading ten clones occupy 7% to 9% of the sample. The specimen was blood. These receptors were taken from a woman in her twenties or thirties in good health.

There are a few counts of this clonotype. This chain joins TRBV6-2 or TRBV6-3 and TRBJ2-1; no reliable D call. Germline lookup yields CDR1 MNHEY and CDR2 SVGEGT. This CDR3 is built from 12 residues. Trimming took off 1 base at V and 9 bases at J, with 7 bases between the two ends. CDR3 bases: TGTGCCAGCAGTTACTACTCGCTTGAGCAGTTCTTC. It is translated as CASSYYSLEQFF.

This clonotype came up many times. The rearrangement joins TRBV7-6 to TRBJ1-6; unclear D gene. This CDR3 has 13 amino acids. V was shortened by 0 bases and J by 10 bases, with 7 bases between the two germline ends. Germline CDR1 SGHVS, CDR2 FNYEAQ. Written as DNA, the CDR3 is TGTGCCAGCAGCTTAGCTGAGGGCTCACCCCTCCACTTT. It specifies CASSLAEGSPLHF.

The gene calls are TRBV29-1 and TRBJ1-5; D gene uncertain. With 5 bases removed from V and 0 bases from J, the gap between germline ends came to 11 bases. The CDR3 runs 14 residues. The germline V gene has CDR1 SQVTM and CDR2 ANQGSEA. The CDR3 loop is CSVQETHSNQPQHF. Here the CDR3 DNA reads TGCAGCGTTCAGGAGACCCATAGCAATCAGCCCCAGCATTTT. Using reference TRBV29-1 and TRBJ1-5 for the parts outside the CDR3, the full variable domain is SAVISQKPSRDICQRGTSLTIQCQVDSQVTMMFWYRQQPGQSLTLIATANQGSEATYESGFVIDKFPISRPNLTFSTLTVSNMSPEDSSIYLCSVQETHSNQPQHFGDGTRLSIL.

This clonotype was seen a few times. This rearrangement joins TRBV27 to TRBJ1-2; D unresolved. Germline V CDR1 and CDR2: MNHEY, SMNVEV (reference sequence). V was shortened by 6 bases and J by 5 bases, with 16 bases between the two germline ends. This CDR3 spans 14 amino acids. The CDR3, as DNA: TGTGCCAGCAGAACCCGGGCCCAGGAGTATGGCTACACCTTC. This encodes CASRTRAQEYGYTF.

The gene calls are TRBV20-1 and TRBJ2-7; maybe TRBD1 (5 bases). CDR1 and CDR2 from the germline V gene are DFQATT and SNEGSKA (reference sequence). The CDR3 runs to 13 residues. Trimming took 3 bases from V and 3 from J, leaving 12 bases between them. CDR3 coding DNA: TGCAGTGCTAGGGAGACAGCAAACTACGAGCAGTACTTC. Its protein product is CSARETANYEQYF.

This clonotype was seen only a few times. This chain uses TRBV7-6 with TRBJ2-2; tentatively, D is TRBD2 (5 bases). The CDR3 loop spans 15 amino acids. The germline V gene has CDR1 SGHVS and CDR2 FNYEAQ. Trimming took off 3 bases at V and 0 bases at J, with 8 bases between the two ends. The CDR3 DNA reads TGTGCCAGCAGCTTCTCGGACTCGAACACCGGGGAGCTGTTTTTT. Amino acids: CASSFSDSNTGELFF.

This clonotype has a handful of counts. The gene calls are TRBV5-1 and TRBJ2-5, with 13 bases identical to TRBD2. Germline V gene sequence: CDR1 SGHRS, CDR2 YFSETQ. With 7 bases clipped from V and 3 bases from J, the junction kept 3 bases outside the gene matches. The CDR3 extends over 14 amino acids. CDR3 sequence reads: CASGTSGGEETQYF. DNA for the CDR3: TGCGCCAGCGGCACTAGCGGGGGGGAAGAGACCCAGTACTTC.

The chain joins TRBV6-5 to TRBJ1-1, with a weak D call TRBD1 (5 bases). V lost 0 bases to trimming and J lost 0 bases, with 20 bases between them. The germline CDR1 and CDR2 sequences are MNHEY and SVGAGI. The CDR3 spans 19 residues. CDR3 nucleotide sequence: TGTGCCAGCAGTTACTCAATGCGGGGCCAGGGCAGGATGAACACTGAAGCTTTCTTT. It specifies CASSYSMRGQGRMNTEAFF.

This clonotype has a handful of counts. The chain employs TRBV7-6 and TRBJ2-3; D not certain. The CDR3 loop spans 13 amino acids. Germline CDR1 is SGHVS and CDR2 is FNYEAQ. The V and J ends lost 3 bases and 6 bases respectively, with 10 bases between them. The CDR3 sequence is CASSFSDRDTQYF. As DNA, the CDR3 is TGTGCCAGCAGCTTTTCGGACCGGGATACGCAGTATTTT.

This clonotype has at least ten counts. Sequence at one end of the junction differs from germline and may be a read error. This rearrangement joins TRBV5-1 to TRBJ2-5, with D possibly being TRBD2 (7 bases). There are 13 residues in the CDR3. The germline CDR1 and CDR2 sequences are SGHRS and YFSETQ. The CDR3 loop reads CASSLGGEETQYF. Written as DNA, the CDR3 is TGTGCCAGCAGCTTAGGGGGGGAAGAGACCCAGTACTTC.

In regard to this clonotype: Since a much larger clone is just one base distant, this may be a read error. This chain connects TRBV29-1 to TRBJ2-5, with 10 bases that match TRBD2. Trimming at V came to 5 bases and at J to 11 bases, leaving 14 bases not matched to a gene. Germline V gene data show CDR1 as SQVTM and CDR2 as ANQGSEA. The CDR3 contains 14 residues. CDR3 sequence (DNA): TGCAGCGTTCCGGCTAGCGGGAGTCAGAATGAGCAGTACTTC. Translated, it gives CSVPASGSQNEQYF. Looking up the rest from reference TRBV29-1 and TRBJ2-5 gives the full variable domain: SAVISQKPSRDICQRGTSLTIQCQVDSQVTMMFWYRQQPGQSLTLIATANQGSEATYESGFVIDKFPISRPNLTFSTLTVSNMSPEDSSIYLCSVPASGSQNEQYFGPGTRLLVL.

The table lists this clonotype with a few counts. This chain uses TRBV2 with TRBJ2-3, with D possibly matching TRBD1 (5 bases). The CDR3 extends over 12 amino acids. The V end lost 8 bases, the J end lost 2 bases, and 8 bases lay between the germline ends. Germline V gene sequence: CDR1 SNHLY, CDR2 FYNNEI. The CDR3, as DNA: TGTGCCAGCGGGGCAACCACAGATACGCAGTATTTT. Translating gives CASGATTDTQYF.

This clonotype has just a few counts. CDR3 in DNA: TGTGCCAGCAGTTACTCAATACAGGGTGGGGCGGCGGACACTGAAGCTTTCTTT. Protein: CASSYSIQGGAADTEAFF. The chain carries TRBV6-5 and TRBJ1-1; weak D call: TRBD1 (6 bases). Germline loops: CDR1 MNHEY, CDR2 SVGAGI. The CDR3 has 18 amino acids. Trimming stripped 0 bases from V and 3 bases from J, with 20 bases between.

The chain employs TRBV28 and TRBJ2-1, with 10 bases matching TRBD1. The CDR3 runs 14 residues. In germline, CDR1 is MDHEN, CDR2 SYDVKM. Unmatched junction bases numbered 13, after V lost 5 bases and J lost 15 bases. The CDR3 region is CASSARDRGGRRFF. Written as DNA, the CDR3 is TGTGCCAGCAGTGCCCGGGACAGGGGTGGTCGTCGGTTCTTC.

The rearrangement links TRBV20-1 to TRBJ2-3, with a weak D call TRBD1 (5 bases). The CDR3 extends over 15 amino acids. Germline loops: CDR1 DFQATT, CDR2 SNEGSKA (reference sequence). The V and J ends lost 0 bases and 6 bases respectively, with 16 bases between them. The chain's CDR3 is CSARDRPGLSDTQYF. The CDR3 region has the DNA TGCAGTGCTAGAGATCGCCCAGGGCTCTCGGATACGCAGTATTTT.

The V gene is TRBV3-1, the J gene TRBJ2-5, with 10 positions matching TRBD2. CDR3 length equals 17 residues. J gave up 7 bases and V 4 bases, and 15 bases lay outside the gene matches. Germline-derived CDR1 and CDR2 are LGHDT and YNNKEL (reference sequence). CDR3 coding DNA: TGTGCCAGCAGCCCCGAAATAGCGGGAGGTCCCAGTTGGACCCAGTACTTC. Protein: CASSPEIAGGPSWTQYF.

Comments on this clonotype: One end of the junction is discordant with germline, which a read error may explain. This sequence joins TRBV5-1 and TRBJ2-1; TRBD2 agrees at 8 bases. The V gene's germline CDR1 is SGHRS and CDR2 YFSETQ. The CDR3 spans 15 residues. CDR3 region: CASNLGGGNNNEQFF. The CDR3 bases are TGCGCCAGCAACTTGGGCGGGGGGAATAACAATGAGCAGTTCTTC.

This clonotype was picked up a small number of times. The rearrangement links TRBV5-1 to TRBJ1-4; no definite D call. Germline V gives CDR1 SGHRS, CDR2 YFSETQ. This CDR3 comprises 13 residues. The V and J ends lost 5 bases and 4 bases respectively, with 9 bases between them. CDR3 in amino acids: CASSEELNEKLFF. The CDR3 bases are TGCGCCAGCAGTGAAGAGCTTAATGAAAAACTGTTTTTT.

The genes are TRBV6-6 and TRBJ1-2; 7 nucleotides align to TRBD1. The germline CDR1 and CDR2 sequences are MNHNY and SVGAGI (reference sequence). The CDR3 contains 13 residues. V lost 6 bases, J lost 4 bases, and 5 bases stayed unmatched. The DNA of the CDR3 is TGTGCCAGCAGACTCCGGGACAGCTATGGCTACACCTTC. Amino acid sequence: CASRLRDSYGYTF.

The chain carries TRBV10-2 and TRBJ2-1, with TRBD2 matching over 9 bases. Trimming took 3 bases from V and 10 from J; bases not matched to a gene: 19. Germline loops: CDR1 WSHSY, CDR2 SAAADI. The CDR3 length is 18 residues. CDR3 DNA: TGCGCCAGCAGTGACCTTACCCTCGGTAGCGGGAGAAGGGGAGAGCAGTTCTTC. Translation: CASSDLTLGSGRRGEQFF.

With regard to this clonotype: The CDR3 does not end in the conserved phenylalanine or tryptophan, so this is likely a read error. The CDR3 loop is CASSYRREVPRGETQYS. Here the CDR3 DNA reads TGTGCCAGCAGTTACCGACGGGAGGTCCCCCGGGGGGAGACCCAGTACTCC. The chain links TRBV6-6 to TRBJ2-5, with 7 bases identical to TRBD2. The CDR3 is 17 amino acids. With 2 bases clipped from V and 5 bases from J, the junction kept 14 bases outside the gene matches. Germline assignment: CDR1 MNHNY and CDR2 SVGAGI (reference sequence).

This clonotype occurred a few times. The chain is built from TRBV15 and TRBJ1-1; 9 nucleotides agree with TRBD1. V was clipped by 8 bases and J by 3 bases; unmatched bases: 7. The CDR3 contains 14 residues. Germline V CDR1 and CDR2: LNHNV, YYDKDF (reference sequence). The CDR3 sequence: CATERQGEDTEAFF. CDR3 coding DNA: TGTGCCACCGAGAGACAGGGGGAGGACACTGAAGCTTTCTTT.